The rows below give T cell receptor beta chains drawn from one sample of a study of blood T cell repertoires in COVID-19. TCRdb's copy holds only in-frame clones and misses some; the assay was immunoSEQ multiplex PCR. Here the sample spans 250,000 to 300,000 clones, approximately 88% being singletons. Sequenced input: PBMCs or T cells enriched from blood (not recorded which). These receptors came from a woman in her thirties or forties who had recovered from COVID-19. Both conserved end residues are part of each CDR3. Each record gives: CDR3 DNA, CDR3 protein, J gene, V gene, D gene, clone size. The D gene is left open where the match is weak. Part of the rows lack a size; the others show once, few, many or a class for expanded clones.

TGCGCCAGCAGGAACCGGGACACAAGGGCCGGGGAGCTGTTTTTT CASRNRDTRAGELFF TRBJ2-2 TRBV5-1 NA NA
TGCGCCAGCAGCTTGTACTACGAGCAGTACTTC CASSLYYEQYF TRBJ2-7 TRBV5-1 NA NA
TGTGCCAGCAGAGGACAGGGAGGTGGTAGAGCTTTCTTT CASRGQGGGRAFF TRBJ1-1 TRBV25-1 TRBD1 NA
TGTGCCTGGAATGGGGGGATGGGGACAGATACGCAGTATTTT CAWNGGMGTDTQYF TRBJ2-3 TRBV30 NA once
TGTGCCAGCAGTACCCGTGGGGGCAACACTGAAGCTTTCTTT CASSTRGGNTEAFF TRBJ1-1 TRBV7-9 NA NA
TGTGCCAGCAGTTATGAACTGTCGTACCAAGAGACCCAGTACTTC CASSYELSYQETQYF TRBJ2-5 TRBV6-2/TRBV6-3 NA NA
TGTGCCAGCAGCGTAGACGGGAGCCGGCAGCCCCAGCATTTT CASSVDGSRQPQHF TRBJ1-5 TRBV9 NA NA
TGTGCCAGCAGCTCTCAGGGAAACACTGAAGCTTTCTTT CASSSQGNTEAFF TRBJ1-1 TRBV7-3 NA NA
TGTGCCAGCGCCCGAGATCTAGCGGGATGGAGTGAGCAGTTCTTC CASARDLAGWSEQFF TRBJ2-1 TRBV27 TRBD2 NA
TGTGCCAGCAGCTTACCAGGGGGTCACACTGAAGCTTTCTTT CASSLPGGHTEAFF TRBJ1-1 TRBV7-9 TRBD1 NA
TGCAGTGCTAGTTGGGGCTTATACACTGAAGCTTTCTTT CSASWGLYTEAFF TRBJ1-1 TRBV20-1 NA NA
TGTGCCAGCAGCCAAGAATTACAGGCCTATGGCTACACCTTC CASSQELQAYGYTF TRBJ1-2 TRBV3-1/TRBV3-2 NA NA
TGTGCCAGCAGCTTATTCAGGCAGCCTGGAAACACCATATATTTT CASSLFRQPGNTIYF TRBJ1-3 TRBV5-4 NA NA
TGCGCCAGCAGCTCAGGACAGGGGGTCACTTTCTACGAGCAGTACTTC CASSSGQGVTFYEQYF TRBJ2-7 TRBV5-1 TRBD1 NA
TGTGCCAGCTTTATCAGGGTTGGCAAAAACATTCAGTACTTC CASFIRVGKNIQYF TRBJ2-4 TRBV18 NA NA
TGTGCCAGCAGCTTATCTAGCGGGGGACTTTGGGACGAGCAGTTCTTC CASSLSSGGLWDEQFF TRBJ2-1 TRBV7-9 TRBD2 NA
TGTGCCAGCAGCTTAGGACACAACTATGGCTACACCTTC CASSLGHNYGYTF TRBJ1-2 TRBV11-1 NA NA
TGTGCCAGCATGGTCGGCGACAGTGGGACTGAAGCTTTCTTT CASMVGDSGTEAFF TRBJ1-1 TRBV2 NA NA
TGTGCCAGCAGCCCGTCACCGGGACAGGGGCCCCCTATTACGTTC CASSPSPGQGPPITF TRBJ2-7 TRBV3-1/TRBV3-2 TRBD1 NA
TGTGCCAGTAGAATTAACAGGGGGATGAACACTGAAGCTTTCTTT CASRINRGMNTEAFF TRBJ1-1 TRBV19 TRBD1 few
TGTGCCAGCAGTCCCGACAGGGAGAACACTGAAGCTTTCTTT CASSPDRENTEAFF TRBJ1-1 TRBV7-3 TRBD1 NA
TGTGCCAGCGGTTACGCGGTCGGAGAGACCCAGTACTTC CASGYAVGETQYF TRBJ2-5 TRBV2 NA once
TGCGCCAGCAGCGAGGGACAGGGGGGCTATGGCTACACCTTC CASSEGQGGYGYTF TRBJ1-2 TRBV5-1 TRBD1 NA
TGCGCCAGCAGCTTGAAATTTGAGACTGAAGCTTTCTTT CASSLKFETEAFF TRBJ1-1 TRBV5-1 NA NA
TGTGCCAGCAGCCCGACAACTGGCTACACCTTC CASSPTTGYTF TRBJ1-2 TRBV12-3/TRBV12-4 NA NA
TGTGCCAGCAGCTTGGACTTATCCTATGGCTACACCTTC CASSLDLSYGYTF TRBJ1-2 TRBV11-2 NA once
TGTGCCAGCTCCAACCGACAGGGGGCGAGGGGGGACACTGAAGCTTTCTTT CASSNRQGARGDTEAFF TRBJ1-1 TRBV18 TRBD1 NA
TGTGCCAGCAGCCAAAGGCTAGCGGGAGGGTACGAGCAGTACTTC CASSQRLAGGYEQYF TRBJ2-7 TRBV14 TRBD2 NA
TGCGCCAGCAGCCAAGTTTGGGGACAGGGGAGTAGAAATGGCTACACCTTC CASSQVWGQGSRNGYTF TRBJ1-2 TRBV4-1 TRBD1 NA
TGTGCCAGCAGCTCGACAGCGGGGAACACTGAAGCTTTCTTT CASSSTAGNTEAFF TRBJ1-1 TRBV5-4 NA NA
TGCGCCAGCAGCCAAGGGCCGGGACAGGGGAACACTGAAGCTTTCTTT CASSQGPGQGNTEAFF TRBJ1-1 TRBV4-1 TRBD1 NA
TGTGCCAGCAGCTTCCTTCGGCGGGAGGTTACCTACGAGCAGTACTTC CASSFLRREVTYEQYF TRBJ2-7 TRBV13 TRBD2 NA
TGCGCCAGCAGTTTGGAGGGGTTGGCTTTCTTT CASSLEGLAFF TRBJ1-1 TRBV10-2 NA NA
TGTGCCAGCAGCCCCCAGGGGGCAATTGATGAAAAACTGTTTTTT CASSPQGAIDEKLFF TRBJ1-4 TRBV6-5 TRBD1 few
TGTGCCAGCAGCCAAAAACAGGCGACGCGACAAGAGACCCAGTACTTC CASSQKQATRQETQYF TRBJ2-5 TRBV4-2 NA NA
TGTGCCAGCAGCCAACTACCTGGGACAGGGGTTGGGAACACTGAAGCTTTCTTT CASSQLPGTGVGNTEAFF TRBJ1-1 TRBV3-1/TRBV3-2 TRBD1 NA
TGTGCCAGTATAGCGGGACAGCCCATGGAGGGTAGCTCCTTC CASIAGQPMEGSSF TRBJ1-2 TRBV19 TRBD1 NA
TGTGCCAGCAGTGAAACAGGAGGGTATAATTCACCCCTCCACTTT CASSETGGYNSPLHF TRBJ1-6 TRBV2 NA NA
TGTGCCAGCGGAGATGAAGGACTCACAGATACGCAGTATTTT CASGDEGLTDTQYF TRBJ2-3 TRBV9 NA few
TGTGCCAGCAGCTTTGGTAGCGGGGCCTACCAAGAGACCCAGTACTTC CASSFGSGAYQETQYF TRBJ2-5 TRBV5-8 TRBD2 NA
TGCAGCGTTGTCAGACAGGGATATGGCTACACCTTC CSVVRQGYGYTF TRBJ1-2 TRBV29-1 TRBD1 NA
TGTGCCAGCAAGGTTCAGGGGAGCGGCTACACCTTC CASKVQGSGYTF TRBJ1-2 TRBV2 NA NA
TGTGCCAGTAGTATTAGCCGAAATAGCAATCAGCCCCAGCATTTT CASSISRNSNQPQHF TRBJ1-5 TRBV19 NA NA